Sequencing of this T cell receptor beta chain was carried out in a study of coeliac disease. Study findings and constraints: Only 1 of 6 controls, but 9 of 18 coeliac samples, showed published gliadin-specific TRB sequences. Most TRB amino acid sequences occurred in only one sample.

The assay was immunoSEQ multiplex PCR, and TCRdb's table has in-frame clones only and misses some. The sample lists about 1,700 clones, around 70% seen once, with about an eighth in the top ten. Regarding this clone: No antigen is known for it. Other DNA sequences from this sample encode an identical CDR3 as well.

One frozen approximately 500,000-cell aliquot per fraction was sequenced. J was trimmed by 6 bases and V by 2 bases; bases with no gene match: 8. CDR3 length: 16 amino acids. CDR1 KGHSH and CDR2 LQKENI come from the germline V gene. Sequencing input: lymphocytes from the gut lamina propria. The sequence was collected from a human donor without celiac disease. This chain connects TRBV18 to TRBJ2-1; 9 bases align to TRBD2. CDR3 loop: CASSPGASGTGNEQFF. CDR3 nucleotide sequence: TGTGCCAGCTCACCAGGAGCTAGCGGGACGGGCAATGAGCAGTTCTTC.